The 2 T cell receptor beta chains given below trace back to one sample, sequenced in a study of blood T cell repertoires in COVID-19. The table came from immunoSEQ multiplex PCR; TCRdb's copy has only in-frame clones and leaves some out. Of some 140,000 clones listed, roughly 83% were seen once; the top ten hold 12%. The sample consisted of peripheral blood. These receptors were collected from a woman aged 55-69 years with COVID-19, enrolled during active disease.

This chain links TRBV18 with TRBJ2-7; the match to TRBD2 covers 14 bases. The CDR3 length is 18 residues. Trimming cost V 6 bases and J 0 bases; bases outside gene matches: 10. Germline values: CDR1 KGHSH, CDR2 LQKENI. CDR3: CASSYQGTSGGSSYEQYF. The DNA for the CDR3 is TGTGCCAGCTCCTACCAGGGGACTAGCGGGGGTAGCTCCTACGAGCAGTACTTC.

This sequence joins TRBV10-3 and TRBJ1-2, with D perhaps matching TRBD1 (5 bases). CDR3 length: 13 amino acids. V was cut by 3 bases and J by 8 bases, with 13 bases left in between. CDR1 is ENHRY and CDR2 is SYGVKD in the germline V gene. CDR3 sequence reads: CAISDRQGGGYTF. In DNA, the CDR3 is TGTGCCATCAGTGATAGGCAGGGTGGGGGCTACACCTTC.